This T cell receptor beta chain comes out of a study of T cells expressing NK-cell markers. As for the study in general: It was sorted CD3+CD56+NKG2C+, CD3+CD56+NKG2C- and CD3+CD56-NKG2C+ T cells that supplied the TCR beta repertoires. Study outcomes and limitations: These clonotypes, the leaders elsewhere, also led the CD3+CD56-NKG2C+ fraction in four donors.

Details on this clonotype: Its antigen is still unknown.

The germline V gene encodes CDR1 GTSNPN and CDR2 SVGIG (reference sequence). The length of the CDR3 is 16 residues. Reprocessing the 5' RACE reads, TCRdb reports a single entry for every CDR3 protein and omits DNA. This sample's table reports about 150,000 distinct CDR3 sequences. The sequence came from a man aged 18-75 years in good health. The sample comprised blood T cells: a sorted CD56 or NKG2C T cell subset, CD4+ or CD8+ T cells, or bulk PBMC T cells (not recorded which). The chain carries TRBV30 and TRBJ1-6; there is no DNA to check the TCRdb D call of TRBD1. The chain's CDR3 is CAWVEGPRDRVSPLHF.